These 19 T cell receptor beta chains share one sample of origin, sequenced in a study of siplizumab effects on memory and regulatory T cells. Only in-frame clones appear in the TCRdb table, and some are missing; sequencing was by immunoSEQ multiplex PCR. The sample lists tens of thousands of clones; around 97% were seen once. The specimen was naive CD8+ T cells sorted from blood. The origin of the receptors is a human donor in good health.

The gene calls are TRBV21-1 and TRBJ1-2. TRBV21-1 is recorded as a pseudogene. The CDR3 is 15 amino acids. CDR3: CASSKNPRGSYGYTF. CDR3 sequence (DNA): TGTGCCAGCAGCAAAAACCCCCGGGGGAGCTATGGCTACACCTTC.

The V gene is TRBV28, the J gene TRBJ2-1; TRBD2 aligns across 7 bases. V was clipped by 3 bases and J by 5 bases; unmatched bases: 7. The CDR3 length is 15 residues. Germline V gene lookup returns CDR1 MDHEN and CDR2 SYDVKM. CDR3 amino acids: CASSFGAGRDNEQFF. The CDR3 DNA follows: TGTGCCAGCAGTTTTGGGGCAGGGAGGGACAATGAGCAGTTCTTC.

The gene calls are TRBV4-1 and TRBJ2-4, with 7 bases that match TRBD2. Trimming cost V 6 bases and J 6 bases; bases outside gene matches: 17. Germline CDR1 reads MGHRA; CDR2 reads YSYEKL. The CDR3 spans 17 residues. CDR3 sequence: CASRERLAASLGNIQYF. CDR3 DNA sequence: TGCGCCAGCAGGGAGCGGCTAGCGGCCTCCCTGGGAAACATTCAGTACTTC.

The gene calls are TRBV2 and TRBJ1-1, with TRBD1 matching 10 bases. The CDR3 length is 14 residues. CDR1 is SNHLY, CDR2 FYNNEI, per germline. V shed 8 bases and J 0 bases; nucleotides not matched to a gene: 3. The CDR3 DNA sequence: TGTGCCAGCGGGGGGACAGGGGTGAACACTGAAGCTTTCTTT. Translated, it gives CASGGTGVNTEAFF.

This sequence joins TRBV7-8 and TRBJ2-3; D might be TRBD2 (5 bases). V dropped 5 bases and J dropped 5 bases, with 17 bases sitting between them. Germline assignment: CDR1 SGHVS and CDR2 FQNEAQ. The CDR3 extends over 15 amino acids. Here the CDR3 reads CASSVRPGMGDTQYF. The CDR3 coding sequence is TGTGCCAGCAGCGTCAGGCCGGGGATGGGAGATACGCAGTATTTT.

The chain employs TRBV5-5 and TRBJ2-3; 9 positions agree with TRBD2. The V gene end was trimmed by 5 bases and the J gene end by 6 bases; junction bases not matched to a gene: 10. Germline CDR1 is SGHKS and CDR2 is YYEKEE (reference sequence). The CDR3 length is 15 residues. CDR3 region: CASSITSGPIDTQYF. The CDR3 bases are TGTGCCAGCAGTATTACTAGCGGGCCCATCGATACGCAGTATTTT.

This clone showed up just once. V usage is TRBV6-1 and J usage is TRBJ1-2; no reliable D call. The CDR3 length is 14 residues. V lost 0 bases and J lost 5, with 10 bases in between. Germline CDR1 is MNHNS and CDR2 is SASEGT. The CDR3 sequence: CASSEAHIGYGYTF. Written as DNA, the CDR3 is TGTGCCAGCAGTGAAGCGCATATAGGGTATGGCTACACCTTC.

The chain uses TRBV5-6 and TRBJ1-1; the D is unclear. Trimming took 2 bases from V and 3 from J, leaving 8 bases between them. CDR1 and CDR2 (germline): SGHDT, YYEEEE. The CDR3 loop spans 13 amino acids. The DNA of the CDR3 is TGTGCCAGCAGCTTTTATGGGTACACTGAAGCTTTCTTT. Its translation is CASSFYGYTEAFF.

The chain combines TRBV12-5 with TRBJ2-1; tentatively, D is TRBD2 (6 bases). Trimming removed 3 bases at V and 0 bases at J, with 15 bases between. The CDR3 totals 17 residues. Germline CDR1 and CDR2: LGHNT and FRNRAP. The CDR3 DNA is TGTGCTAGTGGTTTCCTTGCGGGGAGAAGCTCCTACAATGAGCAGTTCTTC. Translation gives CASGFLAGRSSYNEQFF.

The chain joins TRBV23-1 to TRBJ2-7; 8 bases line up with TRBD1. TRBV23-1 is an ORF, and what it does is uncertain. V was pared by 4 bases and J by 0 bases, with 11 bases of the junction left unmatched. The CDR3 contains 17 residues. CDR3 DNA: TGCGCCAGCAGTCGTCACGGTCGGACAGGGCACTCCTACGAGCAGTACTTC. As protein: CASSRHGRTGHSYEQYF.

The chain links TRBV19 to TRBJ2-7; 9 bases line up with TRBD1. The CDR3 loop spans 17 amino acids. The germline V gene encodes CDR1 LNHDA and CDR2 SQIVND (reference sequence). With V trimmed by 5 bases and J by 5 bases, 16 bases remained unmatched. CDR3 bases: TGTGCCAGTAGTTGGGACGACACCGGGACAGGGATCGACGAGCAGTACTTC. Translation: CASSWDDTGTGIDEQYF.

Only one count was recorded for this clone. The chain couples TRBV28 to TRBJ2-7; 8 bases agree with TRBD2. CDR1 and CDR2 from the germline V gene are MDHEN and SYDVKM. J gave up 4 bases and V 0 bases, and 2 bases lay outside the gene matches. The CDR3 is 14 amino acids. This chain's CDR3 is CASSLWTSDYEQYF. The DNA of the CDR3 is TGTGCCAGCAGTTTATGGACTAGCGATTACGAGCAGTACTTC.

The chain links TRBV9 to TRBJ1-4; D possibly corresponds to TRBD1 (5 bases). This CDR3 contains 15 residues. V was pared by 0 bases and J by 6 bases, with 12 bases between. Germline V gene sequence: CDR1 SGDLS, CDR2 YYNGEE. The DNA of the CDR3 is TGTGCCAGCAGCGTAGGTGGGGCGTCATATGAAAAACTGTTTTTT. It encodes CASSVGGASYEKLFF.

This clone was counted once. Here the CDR3 reads CSVSEETQYF. The DNA of the CDR3 is TGCAGCGTAAGTGAAGAGACCCAGTACTTC. The chain has TRBV29-1 and TRBJ2-5; unclear D gene. Trimming cost V 6 bases and J 3 bases, with 5 bases left between them. The CDR3 runs to 10 residues. CDR1 SQVTM and CDR2 ANQGSEA come from the germline V gene. The complete variable domain, with remaining parts taken from reference TRBV29-1 and TRBJ2-5, reads SAVISQKPSRDICQRGTSLTIQCQVDSQVTMMFWYRQQPGQSLTLIATANQGSEATYESGFVIDKFPISRPNLTFSTLTVSNMSPEDSSIYLCSVSEETQYFGPGTRLLVL.

V usage is TRBV4-1 and J usage is TRBJ2-2; 12 nucleotides agree with TRBD1. There are 16 residues in the CDR3. Germline-derived CDR1 and CDR2 are MGHRA and YSYEKL. The junction had 2 bases not matched to a gene; V was cut back by 4 bases and J by 2 bases. The CDR3 DNA reads as TGCGCCAGCAGCCCCGGGACAGGGGGCAACACCGGGGAGCTGTTTTTT. The encoded protein is CASSPGTGGNTGELFF.

V gene TRBV13 combines with J gene TRBJ2-7; D gene uncertain. The CDR3 length is 12 residues. Trimming took 4 bases from V and 2 from J, leaving 6 bases between them. Germline V gene data show CDR1 as PRHDT and CDR2 as FYEKMQ (reference sequence). The CDR3 DNA reads TGTGCCAGCAGCTCTAGACCCTACGAGCAGTACTTC. Amino acids: CASSSRPYEQYF. The full variable domain, in which reference TRBV13 and TRBJ2-7 provide the parts outside the CDR3, is AAGVIQSPRHLIKEKRETATLKCYPIPRHDTVYWYQQGPGQDPQFLISFYEKMQSDKGSIPDRFSAQQFSDYHSELNMSSLELGDSALYFCASSSRPYEQYFGPGTRLTVT.

This clone was observed a single time. The chain is built from TRBV19 and TRBJ1-1; TRBD1 aligns across 9 bases. Germline loops: CDR1 LNHDA, CDR2 SQIVND (reference sequence). V was pared by 2 bases and J by 2 bases, with 3 bases of the junction left unmatched. The CDR3 length is 15 residues. In nucleotides, the CDR3 is TGTGCCAGTAGTATACTAACAGGGGGCAACACTGAAGCTTTCTTT. It is translated as CASSILTGGNTEAFF.

The rearrangement links TRBV7-9 to TRBJ1-4; D is perhaps TRBD1 (6 bases). From germline, CDR1 is SEHNR and CDR2 FQNEAQ (reference sequence). The CDR3 contains 12 residues. V shed 7 bases and J shed 8 bases, with 11 bases lying between them. The DNA of the CDR3 is TGTGCCAGCAACCGGGACAAAGAAAAACTGTTTTTT. Its protein product is CASNRDKEKLFF.

The rearrangement joins TRBV15 to TRBJ2-4, with 15 bases identical to TRBD2. Looked up from germline, CDR1 is LNHNV and CDR2 is YYDKDF (reference sequence). The CDR3 runs 14 residues. With 8 bases clipped from V and 9 bases from J, the junction kept 5 bases outside the gene matches. This chain's CDR3 is CATQGLAGGGIQYF. CDR3 DNA sequence: TGTGCCACCCAGGGACTAGCGGGAGGTGGCATTCAGTACTTC.